This T cell receptor beta chain came from a study of Graves' ophthalmopathy and Graves' hyperthyroidism. CDR3 length: 15 amino acids. Germline lookup yields CDR1 ENHRY and CDR2 SYGVKD. V shed 6 bases and J 3 bases; nucleotides not matched to a gene: 11. Investigators amplified TCR beta CDR3 regions from RNA transcripts. Investigators did first-round RT-PCR with HTBI primers, then second-round multiplex PCR. In TCRdb, the multiplex PCR reads were re-called with MiXCR into one record per CDR3 protein. There are over a million distinct CDR3 sequences in the sample; around a third occur only once, and over 8.5% lies in the top ten.

The rearrangement uses TRBV10-3 and TRBJ2-7; the match to TRBD2 covers 7 bases. Source material: peripheral blood or thyroid tissue (not recorded which). The sequence was collected from an adult man with Graves' hyperthyroidism. CDR3 bases: TGTGCCATCAGGGACGGGGGGACGGGTTACTACGAGCAGTACTTC. Its protein product is CAIRDGGTGYYEQYF.